This T cell receptor beta chain was sequenced for a study of control samples from healthy donors and cancer patients. CDR1 and CDR2 (germline): SQVTM, ANQGSEA. Between the trimmed V and J ends, which lost 4 bases and 7 bases, there was a span of 7 bases. The CDR3 length is 10 residues. Method: immunoSEQ multiplex PCR; TCRdb's copy keeps in-frame clones and lacks some. The sample has approximately 190,000 clones. The chain joins TRBV29-1 to TRBJ1-2; a weak D match, TRBD1 (5 bases). Sequenced input: blood. The receptor was derived from a woman between 25 and 40 years old in good health. CDR3: CSVAGGGYTF. In DNA form, the CDR3 reads TGCAGCGTTGCGGGGGGTGGCTACACCTTC.